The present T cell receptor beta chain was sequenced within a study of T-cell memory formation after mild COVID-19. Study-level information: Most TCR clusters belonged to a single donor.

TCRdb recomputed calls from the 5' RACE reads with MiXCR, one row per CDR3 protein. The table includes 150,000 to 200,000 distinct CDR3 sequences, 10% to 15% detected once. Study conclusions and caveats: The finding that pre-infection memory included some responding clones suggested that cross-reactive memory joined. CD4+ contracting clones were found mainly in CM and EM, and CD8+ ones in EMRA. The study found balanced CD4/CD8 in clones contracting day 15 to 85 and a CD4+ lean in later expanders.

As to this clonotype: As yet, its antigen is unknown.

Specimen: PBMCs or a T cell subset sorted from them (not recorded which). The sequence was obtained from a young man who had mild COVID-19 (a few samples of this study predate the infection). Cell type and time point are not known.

The CDR3 spells CAISDQGTDTQYF. The CDR3 nucleotides read TGTGCCATCAGTGACCAGGGGACAGATACGCAGTATTTT. The V and J genes are TRBV10-3 and TRBJ2-3; D possibly corresponds to TRBD1 (6 bases). V was cut by 3 bases and J by 3 bases, with 7 bases left in between. This CDR3 is built from 13 residues. From germline, CDR1 is ENHRY and CDR2 SYGVKD.